The sequence of this T cell receptor beta chain was determined in a study of blood T cell repertoires in COVID-19. At the level of the study: The United States, Italy and Spain provided the acute and convalescent COVID-19 samples. From T cells, B-cell-depleted T cells, or PBMCs came the material, which was cDNA or gDNA.

Per the study methods: Estimation of nucleated cell counts relied on the amplification of reference gene primers. Generated by immunoSEQ multiplex PCR, the TCRdb table keeps only in-frame clones and is missing some. V and J calls and clone size follow that table, whereas D and trimming were derived from the DNA. The sample lists around 70,000 clones, around 75% occurring once. The CDR3 has 14 residues. CDR1 is SEHNR, CDR2 FQNEAQ, per germline (reference sequence). The trim removed 5 bases at V and 3 bases at J, leaving 4 bases unmatched. The chain has TRBV7-9 and TRBJ1-5; 7 bases agree with TRBD1. This sequence originates from a man between 70 and 80 years old with acute or convalescent COVID-19. The specimen was peripheral blood. The CDR3, as DNA: TGTGCCAGCAGCCCCGACAGGGTCAATCAGCCCCAGCATTTT. It encodes CASSPDRVNQPQHF.